This T cell receptor beta chain was recorded in a study of T cells in localized non-small cell lung cancer. Libraries were prepared by immunoSEQ multiplex PCR; TCRdb keeps only in-frame clonotypes and omits some of them. The table records tens of thousands of clones, 90% to 95% of them present only once. This sequence was found in a female donor over 55 with stage I lung adenocarcinoma. Material: peripheral blood, obtained before any cancer treatment.

CDR3: CASSLGALVETQYF. CDR3 in DNA: TGTGCCAGCAGCTTAGGGGCACTGGTGGAGACCCAGTACTTC. The rearrangement joins TRBV7-8 to TRBJ2-5; D not resolved. Germline V gene lookup returns CDR1 SGHVS and CDR2 FQNEAQ. The CDR3 has 14 residues. V lost 1 base, J lost 5 bases, and 11 bases lay in between.